The next 10 T cell receptor beta chains were all read from a single sample in a study of control samples from healthy donors and cancer patients. TCRdb keeps only in-frame clones here, not all; method: immunoSEQ multiplex PCR. The table lists under 150,000 clones, 80% to 90% of them singletons, with around 1.1% in the top ten. Sequences were obtained from PBMCs. These receptors originate from a woman aged 45-59 years with colorectal cancer.

This clone was counted between two and nine times. V is TRBV30 and J is TRBJ1-1, with TRBD1 identical over 7 bases. V was clipped by 8 bases and J by 5 bases; unmatched bases: 14. Germline V gene sequence: CDR1 GTSNPN, CDR2 SVGIG (reference sequence). This CDR3 region has 14 residues. The CDR3 DNA reads as TGTGCCGGGAAACCGGGACAGCCTTGGACTGAAGCTTTCTTT. It is translated as CAGKPGQPWTEAFF.

The chain couples TRBV7-8 to TRBJ1-1; TRBD1 is a possible D gene (6 bases). The CDR3 contains 17 residues. With 7 bases removed from V and 0 bases from J, the gap between germline ends came to 21 bases. The V gene's germline CDR1 is SGHVS and CDR2 FQNEAQ. CDR3 in amino acids: CASTWAGGLDMNTEAFF. As DNA, the CDR3 is TGTGCCAGCACCTGGGCGGGGGGCTTAGACATGAACACTGAAGCTTTCTTT.

J is TRBJ1-1 and V is TRBV28; D ambiguous. Germline V gene sequence: CDR1 MDHEN, CDR2 SYDVKM. Trimming left V 6 bases short and J 1 base short, with 6 bases between. The CDR3 runs to 12 residues. CDR3 DNA sequence: TGTGCCAGCAGCGGGGAGAACACTGAAGCTTTCTTT. Amino acid sequence: CASSGENTEAFF.

This chain joins TRBV7-2 and TRBJ2-7; TRBD2 agrees at 7 bases. The CDR3 has 14 amino acids. Germline lookup yields CDR1 SGHTA and CDR2 FQGNSA. The junction had 5 bases not matched to a gene; V was cut back by 3 bases and J by 3 bases. The DNA for the CDR3 is TGTGCCAGCAGCTTTCGGGAGGAGAACTACGAGCAGTACTTC. As protein: CASSFREENYEQYF.

The V call is TRBV24-1, the J call TRBJ2-3; 7 positions match TRBD1. V shed 10 bases, J shed 2 bases, and the junction held 11 bases outside the gene matches. Germline V gene data show CDR1 as KGHDR and CDR2 as SFDVKD. The CDR3 length is 15 residues. CDR3 loop: CATADRVGPTDTQYF. The DNA of the CDR3 is TGTGCCACGGCCGACAGGGTCGGCCCCACAGATACGCAGTATTTT.

V and J are TRBV18 and TRBJ2-3; possible D gene TRBD2, 6 bases. In germline, CDR1 is KGHSH, CDR2 LQKENI. This CDR3 contains 17 residues. With 2 bases removed from V and 1 base from J, the gap between germline ends came to 16 bases. Here the CDR3 DNA reads TGTGCCAGCTCACCAGTCGCGACGACTAGAGGCACAGATACGCAGTATTTT. Translated, it gives CASSPVATTRGTDTQYF.

The chain employs TRBV10-3 and TRBJ2-7; TRBD2 matches 7 bases. Unmatched junction bases numbered 8, after V lost 7 bases and J lost 5 bases. Germline CDR1 is ENHRY and CDR2 is SYGVKD. This CDR3 contains 13 residues. The CDR3 nucleotides read TGTGCCATCAACCGCGGGAGTGAGGACGAGCAGTACTTC. This gives the protein CAINRGSEDEQYF.

V usage is TRBV27 and J usage is TRBJ1-2; D remains unclear. V dropped 4 bases and J dropped 5 bases, with 8 bases sitting between them. The CDR3 totals 12 residues. Germline V gene data show CDR1 as MNHEY and CDR2 as SMNVEV (reference sequence). The CDR3 sequence is CASSSPPYGYTF. The CDR3 coding sequence is TGTGCCAGCAGTTCTCCCCCGTATGGCTACACCTTC.

The chain has TRBV12-3 or TRBV12-4 and TRBJ2-2; the D is unclear. V was clipped by 6 bases and J by 5 bases, with 7 bases between them. The CDR3 covers 12 residues. CDR3 nucleotide sequence: TGTGCCAGCAGCCCCTATACCGGGGAGCTGTTTTTT. This translates into CASSPYTGELFF.

V and J are TRBV27 and TRBJ2-5, with D tentatively TRBD2 (6 bases). Between the trimmed V and J ends, which lost 5 bases and 0 bases, there was a span of 16 bases. This CDR3 is 16 amino acids long. Germline V CDR1 and CDR2: MNHEY, SMNVEV (reference sequence). The CDR3 region is CASSTRLAENQETQYF. DNA of the CDR3: TGTGCCAGCAGTACCCGTTTAGCGGAAAACCAAGAGACCCAGTACTTC.